These 12 T cell receptor beta chains were all obtained from the same sample, sequenced in a study of cytomegalovirus exposure and HLA in healthy donors (dated by TCRdb to the late 2010s). The library was produced with the immunoSEQ multiplex PCR assay. For the multiplex PCR, a mixture combining 60 forward primers for TCR Vbeta segments and 13 reverse primers for TCR Jbeta segments was used. The table was pulled from immuneACCESS by TCRdb, which kept in-frame rearrangements only. Such tables lose some clones; where checked, under half of the loss comes from unresolved V genes, and the rest has no known cause. The sample profile shows approximately 150,000 clones; roughly 75% of them were found once. Jointly, the top ten make up over 9% of the sample. The sequenced material came from PBMCs. Receptor source: a man aged 18 to 29 in good health and CMV-seropositive.

The chain is built from TRBV28 and TRBJ2-1; 8 bases align to TRBD1. The junction had 16 bases not matched to a gene; V was cut back by 0 bases and J by 6 bases. CDR3 length equals 19 residues. Germline V gene sequence: CDR1 MDHEN, CDR2 SYDVKM. CDR3 loop: CASSLWRALDGQGGNEQFF. In DNA form, the CDR3 reads TGTGCCAGCAGTTTATGGAGGGCCCTCGACGGACAGGGCGGCAATGAGCAGTTCTTC.

A single count supports this clone. The rearrangement links TRBV18 to TRBJ1-5; 8 bases agree with TRBD1. Germline V gene data show CDR1 as KGHSH and CDR2 as LQKENI. After removal of 3 bases from V and 1 base from J, the junction contained 11 bases not matched to a gene. This CDR3 spans 18 amino acids. In DNA form, the CDR3 reads TGTGCCAGCTCACCTCAAGCCGGGACAGGTTTGAGCAATCAGCCCCAGCATTTT. This sequence encodes CASSPQAGTGLSNQPQHF.

This rearrangement joins TRBV6-4 to TRBJ2-1, with D unresolved. The germline V and J ends were trimmed by 3 bases and 7 bases, with 16 bases remaining between them. Germline CDR1 reads MRHNA; CDR2 reads SNTAGT. This CDR3 spans 15 amino acids. The CDR3 here is CASSESVERWNEQFF. In DNA, the CDR3 is TGTGCCAGCAGTGAGAGTGTGGAGCGTTGGAATGAGCAGTTCTTC.

The V call is TRBV4-1, the J call TRBJ1-1; 9 bases agree with TRBD1. The ends lost 4 bases at V and 6 bases at J; junction bases unmatched: 12. The CDR3 runs to 16 residues. Germline V gives CDR1 MGHRA, CDR2 YSYEKL. CDR3 DNA: TGCGCCAGCAGCCGCTCTCCGGGACAGGGAATTTCTGAAGCTTTCTTT. Protein product: CASSRSPGQGISEAFF.

This clone appeared a single time. The rearrangement joins TRBV2 to TRBJ2-7, with 8 bases that match TRBD1. The CDR3 runs to 15 residues. V shed 5 bases, J shed 7 bases, and the junction held 13 bases outside the gene matches. In germline, CDR1 is SNHLY, CDR2 FYNNEI. The CDR3 nucleotides are TGTGCCAGCAGTTATTGGCCGGGACAGGCGAGTGAGCAGTACTTC. Its translation is CASSYWPGQASEQYF.

The V and J genes are TRBV18 and TRBJ2-7, with TRBD1 matching 8 bases. Germline lookup yields CDR1 KGHSH and CDR2 LQKENI. The CDR3 extends over 15 amino acids. The V gene end was trimmed by 4 bases and the J gene end by 5 bases; junction bases not matched to a gene: 10. CDR3 sequence: CASSLRTGKVDEQYF. DNA of the CDR3: TGTGCCAGCTCACTTAGGACAGGGAAGGTCGACGAGCAGTACTTC. The variable domain in full, with the rest retrieved from reference TRBV18 and TRBJ2-7, is NAGVMQNPRHLVRRRGQEARLRCSPMKGHSHVYWYRQLPEEGLKFMVYLQKENIIDESGMPKERFSAEFPKEGPSILRIQQVVRGDSAAYFCASSLRTGKVDEQYFGPGTRLTVT.

V is TRBV19 and J is TRBJ1-5; perhaps TRBD1 as D (6 bases). With 6 bases removed from V and 3 bases from J, the gap between germline ends came to 9 bases. CDR3 length: 13 amino acids. In germline, CDR1 is LNHDA, CDR2 SQIVND (reference sequence). CDR3 amino acids: CASRDSNNQPQHF. The CDR3 bases are TGTGCCAGTAGGGACAGTAACAATCAGCCCCAGCATTTT. Based on the CDR3 plus reference TRBV19 and TRBJ1-5, the full variable domain is DGGITQSPKYLFRKEGQNVTLSCEQNLNHDAMYWYRQDPGQGLRLIYYSQIVNDFQKGDIAEGYSVSREKKESFPLTVTSAQKNPTAFYLCASRDSNNQPQHFGDGTRLSIL.

The rearrangement joins TRBV5-1 to TRBJ2-2, with D perhaps TRBD1 (5 bases). Between the trimmed V and J ends, which lost 0 bases and 5 bases, there was a span of 17 bases. The CDR3 is made up of 17 amino acids. The germline CDR1 and CDR2 sequences are SGHRS and YFSETQ. The CDR3 nucleotides are TGCGCCAGCAGCTTGGAATATTCCAGGGCGCGGACCGGGGAGCTGTTTTTT. Its protein product is CASSLEYSRARTGELFF.

The chain links TRBV27 to TRBJ1-1; the D gene is possibly TRBD1 (6 bases). Germline CDR1 reads MNHEY; CDR2 reads SMNVEV (reference sequence). This CDR3 comprises 14 residues. V was cut by 6 bases and J by 7 bases, with 18 bases left in between. The chain's CDR3 is CASSHLRGPHEAFF. The CDR3, as DNA: TGTGCCAGCAGCCACCTCAGGGGCCCTCATGAAGCTTTCTTT.

This clone was seen just once. The V gene is TRBV28, the J gene TRBJ1-4; D is unclear. CDR1 MDHEN and CDR2 SYDVKM come from the germline V gene. The CDR3 is 15 residues long. Trimming shortened V by 6 bases and J by 0 bases, and 11 bases separated the two germline ends. CDR3 sequence (DNA): TGTGCCAGCAGAGAGAGCCGGGCAACTAATGAAAAACTGTTTTTT. Translating it yields CASRESRATNEKLFF.

This clone was observed a few times. The chain combines TRBV5-1 with TRBJ1-2; no clear D gene. V was cut by 5 bases and J by 6 bases, with 17 bases left in between. The germline CDR1 and CDR2 sequences are SGHRS and YFSETQ. The CDR3 runs to 14 residues. CDR3 amino acids: CASRSIRGTDGYTF. The CDR3 DNA is TGCGCCAGCAGGTCAATACGGGGAACGGATGGCTACACCTTC.

This chain uses TRBV9 with TRBJ1-1; D remains unclear. CDR1 SGDLS and CDR2 YYNGEE come from the germline V gene. Trimming took 3 bases from V and 6 from J, leaving 9 bases between them. The CDR3 is 12 residues long. Written as DNA, the CDR3 is TGTGCCAGCAGCGCTGAGGATCCTGAAGCTTTCTTT. It translates to CASSAEDPEAFF.